Below, 14 T cell receptor beta chains from the same sample are listed, as sequenced in a study of PD-1 blockade in classical Hodgkin lymphoma. The data were produced by immunoSEQ multiplex PCR, yet TCRdb's version contains in-frame clones alone and is incomplete. The table has tens of thousands of clones, roughly 88% seen once. The time point here: cycle 4 day 1 (C4D1), after around six weeks of nivolumab. With no exception, relapse followed autologous stem cell transplantation in all patients, and brentuximab vedotin exposure varied. The sequencing here drew on peripheral blood mononuclear cells (PBMCs), taken before the fourth cycle of nivolumab. The origin of the receptors is a human donor with classical Hodgkin lymphoma.

The chain carries TRBV6-5 and TRBJ2-1; 9 nucleotides line up with TRBD1. The CDR3 sequence is 15 residues long. Trimming took 7 bases from V and 2 from J; bases not matched to a gene: 6. Germline CDR1 reads MNHEY; CDR2 reads SVGAGI. For the CDR3, the DNA is TGTGCCAGCACTTCCCGGGACAGGGCCTACAATGAGCAGTTCTTC. Its translation is CASTSRDRAYNEQFF.

Relative to its sample, this clone is medium-sized. The chain is built from TRBV27 and TRBJ1-1, with 9 nucleotides matching TRBD1. The CDR3 consists of 16 residues. The germline V gene encodes CDR1 MNHEY and CDR2 SMNVEV (reference sequence). The junction had 9 bases not matched to a gene; V was cut back by 3 bases and J by 4 bases. The CDR3 is CASSLYRGLGSTEAFF. In DNA, the CDR3 is TGTGCCAGCAGTTTGTACAGGGGGCTTGGTAGCACTGAAGCTTTCTTT.

This rearrangement joins TRBV6-1 to TRBJ2-2; 9 positions agree with TRBD1. Germline CDR1 and CDR2: MNHNS and SASEGT. The V gene end was trimmed by 9 bases and the J gene end by 4 bases; junction bases not matched to a gene: 3. This CDR3 contains 13 residues. CDR3 sequence reads: CASRQGGTGELFF. The CDR3 DNA follows: TGTGCCAGTCGACAGGGGGGCACCGGGGAGCTGTTTTTT.

The CDR3 region is CASTFEGSSYNSPLHF. CDR3 coding DNA: TGTGCCAGCACTTTCGAAGGGAGCTCCTATAATTCACCCCTCCACTTT. J is TRBJ1-6 and V is TRBV6-6; D is uncertain. The germline V and J ends were trimmed by 7 bases and 0 bases, with 13 bases remaining between them. Germline V gives CDR1 MNHNY, CDR2 SVGAGI (reference sequence). CDR3 length equals 16 residues.

This chain joins TRBV5-1 and TRBJ1-6; 9 bases fit TRBD1. Germline V lookup: CDR1 SGHRS, CDR2 YFSETQ. There are 14 residues in the CDR3. With V trimmed by 4 bases and J by 10 bases, 6 bases remained unmatched. CDR3 DNA sequence: TGCGCCAGCAGCCCGGGACAGGGAGGCTCACCCCTCCACTTT. The encoded protein is CASSPGQGGSPLHF. Full variable domain (rest looked up from reference TRBV5-1 and TRBJ1-6): KAGVTQTPRYLIKTRGQQVTLSCSPISGHRSVSWYQQTPGQGLQFLFEYFSETQRNKGNFPGRFSGRQFSNSRSEMNVSTLELGDSALYLCASSPGQGGSPLHFGNGTRLTVT.

CDR3 sequence reads: CASSLTGWGSVYGYTF. As DNA, the CDR3 is TGTGCCAGCAGTTTAACTGGGTGGGGAAGTGTCTATGGCTACACCTTC. The gene calls are TRBV27 and TRBJ1-2; D is unclear. Germline-derived CDR1 and CDR2 are MNHEY and SMNVEV (reference sequence). V gave up 2 bases and J gave up 4 bases, with 17 bases separating them. There are 16 residues in the CDR3.

This sequence joins TRBV19 and TRBJ2-6; tentatively, D is TRBD1 (6 bases). Trimming left V 4 bases short and J 2 bases short, with 15 bases between. CDR1 is LNHDA and CDR2 is SQIVND in the germline V gene (reference sequence). The CDR3 consists of 17 residues. CDR3: CASSTGHLGTGANVLTF. In DNA form, the CDR3 reads TGTGCCAGTAGTACGGGACACTTAGGGACTGGGGCCAACGTCCTGACTTTC.

The J gene is TRBJ2-7, the V gene TRBV5-5; 9 nucleotides match TRBD1. This CDR3 is built from 16 residues. V lost 0 bases, J lost 3 bases, and 7 bases stayed unmatched. Germline values: CDR1 SGHKS, CDR2 YYEKEE (reference sequence). This CDR3 is CASSLGPQGAFYEQYF. As DNA, the CDR3 is TGTGCCAGCAGCTTGGGGCCACAGGGGGCTTTCTACGAGCAGTACTTC.

This rearrangement joins TRBV11-2 to TRBJ2-1; weak D call: TRBD2 (5 bases). Germline CDR1 SGHAT, CDR2 FQNNGV. The CDR3 length is 15 residues. Deletions cut 2 bases from V and 7 bases from J, with 15 bases between. CDR3 sequence: CASSLQRGIGNEQFF. The CDR3 DNA sequence: TGTGCCAGCAGCTTACAGCGAGGGATAGGTAATGAGCAGTTCTTC. Full variable domain (outside the CDR3, taken from reference TRBV11-2 and TRBJ2-1): EAGVAQSPRYKIIEKRQSVAFWCNPISGHATLYWYQQILGQGPKLLIQFQNNGVVDDSQLPKDRFSAERLKGVDSTLKIQPAKLEDSAVYLCASSLQRGIGNEQFFGPGTRLTVL.

The chain uses TRBV18 and TRBJ1-3, with unresolved D. Germline values: CDR1 KGHSH, CDR2 LQKENI. Trimming removed 1 base from V and 2 bases from J, with 12 bases in between. The length of the CDR3 is 16 residues. DNA of the CDR3: TGTGCCAGCTCACCACAACAGCTCGTGCCTGGAAACACCATATATTTT. Encoded protein: CASSPQQLVPGNTIYF.

The chain employs TRBV5-1 and TRBJ2-7; D is uncertain. This CDR3 is 14 amino acids long. Germline lookup yields CDR1 SGHRS and CDR2 YFSETQ. V was cut by 3 bases and J by 1 base, with 11 bases left in between. CDR3 amino acids: CASSSQVMSYEQYF. DNA for the CDR3: TGCGCCAGCAGCTCCCAGGTGATGTCCTACGAGCAGTACTTC. Combining the CDR3 with reference TRBV5-1 and TRBJ2-7 gives the whole variable domain KAGVTQTPRYLIKTRGQQVTLSCSPISGHRSVSWYQQTPGQGLQFLFEYFSETQRNKGNFPGRFSGRQFSNSRSEMNVSTLELGDSALYLCASSSQVMSYEQYFGPGTRLTVT.

V and J are TRBV2 and TRBJ2-3; TRBD2 agrees at 10 bases. The germline V gene has CDR1 SNHLY and CDR2 FYNNEI. V was clipped by 8 bases and J by 5 bases; unmatched bases: 4. The length of the CDR3 is 13 residues. The CDR3 protein is CASERGGVDTQYF. As DNA, the CDR3 is TGTGCCAGCGAGCGGGGGGGCGTAGATACGCAGTATTTT.

This chain's CDR3 is CASSSGGASSFEQYF. The CDR3 coding sequence is TGTGCCAGCAGCTCCGGTGGAGCCTCATCATTCGAGCAGTACTTC. This chain joins TRBV5-4 and TRBJ2-7; unclear D gene. CDR3 size: 15 residues. Germline V lookup: CDR1 SGHNT, CDR2 YYREEE (reference sequence). V was trimmed by 3 bases and J by 6 bases, leaving 19 bases between them. Complete variable domain (other parts from reference TRBV5-4 and TRBJ2-7): ETGVTQSPTHLIKTRGQQVTLRCSSQSGHNTVSWYQQALGQGPQFIFQYYREEENGRGNFPPRFSGLQFPNYSSELNVNALELDDSALYLCASSSGGASSFEQYFGPGTRLTVT.

The chain is built from TRBV2 and TRBJ1-1; maybe TRBD1 (6 bases). CDR3 size: 14 residues. V lost 3 bases and J lost 3, with 11 bases in between. Germline V lookup: CDR1 SNHLY, CDR2 FYNNEI. The CDR3 DNA follows: TGTGCCAGCAGTGACACAGGGAGTTACACTGAAGCTTTCTTT. Translating it yields CASSDTGSYTEAFF.